The T cell receptor beta chain under discussion was sequenced for a study of cytomegalovirus exposure and HLA in healthy donors. The study, taken as a whole, reports: In a later analysis, HLA-C alleles had the fewest associated TCRs, DRB1 alleles the most. Later, an analysis found that common viral pathogens appeared to be linked with several of the most significant clusters.

It was with 60 Vbeta and 13 Jbeta primers that the PCR ran. The protocol was immunoSEQ multiplex PCR, while the TCRdb copy is restricted to in-frame clones and leaves out a portion. The table lists 150,000 to 200,000 clones, roughly 82% of them singletons, with approximately 1.5% in the top ten. Germline values: CDR1 MDHEN, CDR2 SYDVKM. The V end was cut by 2 bases, the J end by 0 bases, with 8 bases between. The CDR3 consists of 15 residues. Unrecorded immune exposure was likely among donors, who were nominally healthy when sampled. As for this clone: Its antigen is undetermined.

What was sequenced was PBMCs. The clonotype comes from a girl between 10 and 17 years old in good health and CMV-seropositive. V gene TRBV28 combines with J gene TRBJ1-3; no reliable D call. The CDR3 loop reads CASSLPRSSGNTIYF. CDR3 DNA: TGTGCCAGCAGTTTACCTCGGAGCTCTGGAAACACCATATATTTT. Full variable domain (remainder filled in from reference TRBV28 and TRBJ1-3): DVKVTQSSRYLVKRTGEKVFLECVQDMDHENMFWYRQDPGLGLRLIYFSYDVKMKEKGDIPEGYSVSREKKERFSLILESASTNQTSMYLCASSLPRSSGNTIYFGEGSWLTVV.